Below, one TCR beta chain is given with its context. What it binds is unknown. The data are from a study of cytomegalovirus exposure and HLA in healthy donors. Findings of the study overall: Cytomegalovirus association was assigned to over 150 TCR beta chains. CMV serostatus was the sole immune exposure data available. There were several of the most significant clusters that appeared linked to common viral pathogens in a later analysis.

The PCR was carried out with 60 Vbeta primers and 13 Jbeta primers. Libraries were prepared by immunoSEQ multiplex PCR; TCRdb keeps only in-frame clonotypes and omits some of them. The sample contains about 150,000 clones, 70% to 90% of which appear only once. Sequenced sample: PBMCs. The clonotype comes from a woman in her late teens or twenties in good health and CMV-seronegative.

In nucleotides, the CDR3 is TGTGCCAGCAGCCGGGGGACAGGGGGTACACAAGAGACCCAGTACTTC. Encoded protein: CASSRGTGGTQETQYF. V is TRBV11-3 and J is TRBJ2-5, with 11 bases that match TRBD1. Germline trimming cut 5 bases from V and 2 bases from J; bases unmatched to any gene: 7. The CDR3 sequence is 16 residues long. Germline V lookup: CDR1 SGHNT, CDR2 YENEEA.